What follows is one T cell receptor beta chain and its context. The CDR3 contains 17 residues. V trimming: 4 bases; J trimming: 8 bases; junction bases outside the gene matches: 17. CDR1 and CDR2 from the germline V gene are MGHDK and SYGVNS. This specimen comes from a study of PD-L1 blockade in urothelial cancer. Study summary: Atezolizumab was started by patients at some point between 2012 and 2014 at 1,200 mg intravenously every 3 weeks. Twenty-five of 29 patients were males with bladder-origin urothelial cancer.

Templates that were synthetic TCR analogs were spiked into each PCR. Here immunoSEQ multiplex PCR was the method, and the copy in TCRdb shows in-frame clones only, minus some. Seen here are 35,000 to 45,000 clones, 70% to 90% observed once, and the top ten hold roughly 2.5%. Time point given: peripheral blood 6 weeks after treatment start. Pretreatment sampling and on-treatment sampling together yielded between 1 and 8 samples for each patient. The V gene is TRBV25-1, the J gene TRBJ2-1, with 7 positions matching TRBD1. The sample here was PBMCs, taken around atezolizumab (anti-PD-L1) treatment. The TCR was taken from a man in his sixties or seventies with urothelial cancer. The CDR3 nucleotides are TGTGCCAGCAGTGGAGCTTTTTTGGGACAGTCGGGCGATGAGCAGTTCTTC. Encoded protein: CASSGAFLGQSGDEQFF.